This is a list of T cell receptor beta chains from one sample in a study of PD-1 blockade in classical Hodgkin lymphoma. Measured with immunoSEQ multiplex PCR; TCRdb has only the in-frame clones, and not every one. The data show 100,000 to 120,000 clones, with roughly 90% seen just once and 15% to 20% held by the top ten. Sequenced here: peripheral blood mononuclear cells (PBMCs), sampled before the fourth cycle of nivolumab. These receptors were obtained from a human donor with classical Hodgkin lymphoma. Each CDR3 is given with its conserved first and last residue. A D gene is named only where the DNA matches it firmly. The size of a clone is reported for some rows only, either as once, few or many, or as a class for expanded clones.

CDR3 protein: CASSSPGLAPSGANVLTF; CDR3 DNA: TGTGCCAGCAGTTCTCCGGGACTAGCTCCCTCTGGGGCCAACGTCCTGACTTTC; J gene: TRBJ2-6; V gene: TRBV27; D gene: TRBD2; clone size: -
CDR3 protein: CSALGLAGWDTGELFF; CDR3 DNA: TGCAGCGCCTTAGGGCTAGCGGGGTGGGACACCGGGGAGCTGTTTTTT; J gene: TRBJ2-2; V gene: TRBV29-1; D gene: TRBD2; clone size: few
CDR3 protein: CASSWGVGMDYGYTF; CDR3 DNA: TGTGCCAGCAGTTGGGGGGTAGGCATGGACTATGGCTACACCTTC; J gene: TRBJ1-2; V gene: TRBV28; D gene: -; clone size: -
CDR3 protein: CASIERGGSTNYGYTF; CDR3 DNA: TGTGCCAGCATAGAAAGGGGAGGTAGCACTAACTATGGCTACACCTTC; J gene: TRBJ1-2; V gene: TRBV2; D gene: -; clone size: -
CDR3 protein: CASSQVVRVSYGYTF; CDR3 DNA: TGTGCCAGCAGCCAAGTCGTTAGGGTGAGCTATGGCTACACCTTC; J gene: TRBJ1-2; V gene: TRBV4-2; D gene: -; clone size: -
CDR3 protein: CASNRAPEAFF; CDR3 DNA: TGTGCCAGTAATCGGGCGCCTGAAGCTTTCTTT; J gene: TRBJ1-1; V gene: TRBV19; D gene: -; clone size: -
CDR3 protein: CASSLVTNYGYTF; CDR3 DNA: TGTGCCAGCAGCTTAGTGACTAACTATGGCTACACCTTC; J gene: TRBJ1-2; V gene: TRBV13; D gene: -; clone size: once
CDR3 protein: CASSVVSGNSGNTIYF; CDR3 DNA: TGTGCCAGCAGCGTAGTTTCAGGGAATTCTGGAAACACCATATATTTT; J gene: TRBJ1-3; V gene: TRBV9; D gene: -; clone size: once
CDR3 protein: CASSPHTHQNYGYTF; CDR3 DNA: TGTGCCAGCAGCCCTCACACCCACCAAAACTATGGCTACACCTTC; J gene: TRBJ1-2; V gene: TRBV7-8; D gene: -; clone size: -
CDR3 protein: CASSLVGNTIYF; CDR3 DNA: TGCGCCAGCAGCTTGGTCGGAAACACCATATATTTT; J gene: TRBJ1-3; V gene: TRBV5-1; D gene: -; clone size: -
CDR3 protein: CASSLAGARSYNEQFF; CDR3 DNA: TGTGCCAGCAGCTTAGCCGGCGCGCGCTCCTACAATGAGCAGTTCTTC; J gene: TRBJ2-1; V gene: TRBV7-2; D gene: -; clone size: -
CDR3 protein: CASSPPASGTNEQFF; CDR3 DNA: TGTGCCAGCTCACCACCGGCTAGCGGGACCAATGAGCAGTTCTTC; J gene: TRBJ2-1; V gene: TRBV18; D gene: TRBD2; clone size: -
CDR3 protein: CAWTGAGKTYEQYF; CDR3 DNA: TGTGCCTGGACGGGGGCAGGGAAAACCTACGAGCAGTACTTC; J gene: TRBJ2-7; V gene: TRBV30; D gene: -; clone size: -
CDR3 protein: CGTSPTLWEKLFF; CDR3 DNA: TGTGGGACCTCGCCGACTTTATGGGAAAAACTGTTTTTT; J gene: TRBJ1-4; V gene: TRBV19; D gene: -; clone size: -
CDR3 protein: CAWGGDRGHFGYTF; CDR3 DNA: TGTGCCTGGGGGGGGGACAGGGGCCACTTTGGCTACACCTTC; J gene: TRBJ1-2; V gene: TRBV30; D gene: TRBD1; clone size: -
CDR3 protein: CASSTGVNTEAFF; CDR3 DNA: TGTGCCAGTAGCACAGGCGTCAACACTGAAGCTTTCTTT; J gene: TRBJ1-1; V gene: TRBV19; D gene: -; clone size: once
CDR3 protein: CATGPLGKKYEQYF; CDR3 DNA: TGTGCCACGGGCCCCTTGGGAAAGAAATACGAGCAGTACTTC; J gene: TRBJ2-7; V gene: TRBV15; D gene: -; clone size: -
CDR3 protein: CASSPDWVLNTEAFF; CDR3 DNA: TGTGCCAGCTCACCCGACTGGGTCTTGAACACTGAAGCTTTCTTT; J gene: TRBJ1-1; V gene: TRBV18; D gene: -; clone size: -
CDR3 protein: CSVKQGNTEAFF; CDR3 DNA: TGCAGCGTCAAACAGGGGAACACTGAAGCTTTCTTT; J gene: TRBJ1-1; V gene: TRBV29-1; D gene: -; clone size: -
CDR3 protein: CASSVVYGDAYTQYF; CDR3 DNA: TGTGCCAGCAGCGTAGTCTACGGGGACGCTTATACGCAGTATTTT; J gene: TRBJ2-3; V gene: TRBV9; D gene: -; clone size: once
CDR3 protein: CASSYEPSVTNEQFF; CDR3 DNA: TGTGCCAGCAGTTACGAGCCTTCGGTAACAAATGAGCAGTTCTTC; J gene: TRBJ2-1; V gene: TRBV6-5; D gene: -; clone size: -
CDR3 protein: CASSVPPGQGEYGYTF; CDR3 DNA: TGTGCCAGCAGCGTACCCCCGGGACAGGGGGAATATGGCTACACCTTC; J gene: TRBJ1-2; V gene: TRBV5-6; D gene: TRBD1; clone size: -
CDR3 protein: CASSRGDRLNTEAFF; CDR3 DNA: TGTGCCAGCAGCCGGGGGGACAGATTGAACACTGAAGCTTTCTTT; J gene: TRBJ1-1; V gene: TRBV6-5; D gene: TRBD1; clone size: -
CDR3 protein: CASSFSGDTGELFF; CDR3 DNA: TGCGCCAGCAGCTTTTCGGGGGACACCGGGGAGCTGTTTTTT; J gene: TRBJ2-2; V gene: TRBV5-1; D gene: -; clone size: -
CDR3 protein: CASRTGQSNTEAFF; CDR3 DNA: TGTGCCAGCAGAACGGGACAGTCAAACACTGAAGCTTTCTTT; J gene: TRBJ1-1; V gene: TRBV5-4; D gene: TRBD1; clone size: -
CDR3 protein: CASRAGGITGELFF; CDR3 DNA: TGTGCCAGCAGGGCAGGGGGGATTACCGGGGAGCTGTTTTTT; J gene: TRBJ2-2; V gene: TRBV6-5; D gene: -; clone size: -
CDR3 protein: CASSVRPTYRGGPEAFF; CDR3 DNA: TGTGCCAGCAGCGTAAGACCCACCTACCGGGGGGGCCCTGAAGCTTTCTTT; J gene: TRBJ1-1; V gene: TRBV9; D gene: -; clone size: -
CDR3 protein: CASSLEARDTQYF; CDR3 DNA: TGTGCCAGCAGCTTGGAGGCTAGAGATACGCAGTATTTT; J gene: TRBJ2-3; V gene: TRBV5-6; D gene: -; clone size: -
CDR3 protein: CASTRQGLGWGYTF; CDR3 DNA: TGTGCCAGCACCCGACAGGGATTAGGCTGGGGCTACACCTTC; J gene: TRBJ1-2; V gene: TRBV6-1; D gene: TRBD1; clone size: -
CDR3 protein: CASSYQPLNEQFF; CDR3 DNA: TGTGCCAGCAGTTACCAGCCCCTTAATGAGCAGTTCTTC; J gene: TRBJ2-1; V gene: TRBV6-6; D gene: -; clone size: once
CDR3 protein: CASSVRAGGSETQYF; CDR3 DNA: TGTGCCAGCAGCGTCCGGGCGGGAGGGAGTGAGACCCAGTACTTC; J gene: TRBJ2-5; V gene: TRBV9; D gene: TRBD2; clone size: -
CDR3 protein: CASSLVGGEAFF; CDR3 DNA: TGTGCCAGCAGCTTAGTGGGTGGGGAAGCTTTCTTT; J gene: TRBJ1-1; V gene: TRBV7-9; D gene: -; clone size: few
CDR3 protein: CASSPGLERGYEQYF; CDR3 DNA: TGTGCCAGCAGCCCGGGACTCGAAAGGGGCTACGAGCAGTACTTC; J gene: TRBJ2-7; V gene: TRBV2; D gene: -; clone size: -
CDR3 protein: CASFRPREEGYTF; CDR3 DNA: TGTGCCAGTTTCAGGCCCCGCGAGGAGGGCTACACCTTC; J gene: TRBJ1-2; V gene: TRBV2; D gene: -; clone size: -
CDR3 protein: CSVEWLAGSTDTQYF; CDR3 DNA: TGCAGCGTTGAATGGCTAGCGGGAAGCACAGATACGCAGTATTTT; J gene: TRBJ2-3; V gene: TRBV29-1; D gene: TRBD2; clone size: -
CDR3 protein: CASSLAIYTEAFF; CDR3 DNA: TGCGCCAGCAGCTTGGCCATCTACACTGAAGCTTTCTTT; J gene: TRBJ1-1; V gene: TRBV5-1; D gene: -; clone size: -
CDR3 protein: CASRKSGGALAGELFF; CDR3 DNA: TGCGCCAGCCGAAAGTCGGGAGGTGCCCTCGCCGGGGAGCTGTTTTTT; J gene: TRBJ2-2; V gene: TRBV5-1; D gene: TRBD2; clone size: -
CDR3 protein: CASSIVGGGYEQYF; CDR3 DNA: TGTGCCAGTAGTATAGTTGGCGGGGGCTACGAGCAGTACTTC; J gene: TRBJ2-7; V gene: TRBV19; D gene: TRBD2; clone size: -
CDR3 protein: CASSRSGTGGSYEQYF; CDR3 DNA: TGTGCCAGCTCACGGTCCGGGACAGGGGGCTCCTACGAGCAGTACTTC; J gene: TRBJ2-7; V gene: TRBV18; D gene: TRBD1; clone size: -
CDR3 protein: CASSLDRGQPQHF; CDR3 DNA: TGCGCCAGCAGTTTAGACAGGGGTCAGCCCCAGCATTTT; J gene: TRBJ1-5; V gene: TRBV10-2; D gene: TRBD1; clone size: -
CDR3 protein: CASRPGQGGYTF; CDR3 DNA: TGTGCCAGCAGACCGGGACAGGGGGGCTACACCTTC; J gene: TRBJ1-2; V gene: TRBV6-6; D gene: TRBD1; clone size: -
CDR3 protein: CASSESGVRGYGYTF; CDR3 DNA: TGTGCCAGCAGTGAATCGGGGGTGCGGGGCTATGGCTACACCTTC; J gene: TRBJ1-2; V gene: TRBV2; D gene: -; clone size: -
CDR3 protein: CASSFGGKYTGYTF; CDR3 DNA: TGTGCCAGCAGCTTCGGGGGCAAGTATACTGGCTACACCTTC; J gene: TRBJ1-2; V gene: TRBV7-9; D gene: -; clone size: -
CDR3 protein: CASQGLGVYEQYF; CDR3 DNA: TGTGCCAGCCAAGGACTAGGAGTATACGAGCAGTACTTC; J gene: TRBJ2-7; V gene: TRBV6-1; D gene: TRBD2; clone size: -
CDR3 protein: CASSINKNTEAFF; CDR3 DNA: TGTGCCAGCAGCATTAATAAGAACACTGAAGCTTTCTTT; J gene: TRBJ1-1; V gene: TRBV11-1; D gene: -; clone size: -
CDR3 protein: CASSPLPVAGENIQYF; CDR3 DNA: TGTGCCAGCTCGCCCTTACCCGTAGCGGGAGAAAACATTCAGTACTTC; J gene: TRBJ2-4; V gene: TRBV18; D gene: TRBD2; clone size: -
CDR3 protein: CASSAIGTSAYEQYF; CDR3 DNA: TGTGCCAGCAGTGCAATCGGGACTTCGGCCTACGAGCAGTACTTC; J gene: TRBJ2-7; V gene: TRBV25-1; D gene: -; clone size: -
CDR3 protein: CATSEPGGGLGYTF; CDR3 DNA: TGTGCCACCAGCGAACCCGGGGGGGGTCTTGGCTACACCTTC; J gene: TRBJ1-2; V gene: TRBV15; D gene: -; clone size: -
CDR3 protein: CASSAHNEQFF; CDR3 DNA: TGTGCCAGCAGCGCCCACAATGAGCAGTTCTTC; J gene: TRBJ2-1; V gene: TRBV7-2; D gene: -; clone size: -
CDR3 protein: CASSDPGLMNTEAFF; CDR3 DNA: TGCGCCAGCAGTGACCCGGGGCTGATGAACACTGAAGCTTTCTTT; J gene: TRBJ1-1; V gene: TRBV10-2; D gene: -; clone size: -
CDR3 protein: CASSRTSGTEHRTDTQYF; CDR3 DNA: TGTGCCAGCAGCCGAACTAGCGGGACGGAGCATAGGACAGATACGCAGTATTTT; J gene: TRBJ2-3; V gene: TRBV5-4; D gene: TRBD2; clone size: -
CDR3 protein: CASSLSSSEQYF; CDR3 DNA: TGTGCCAGCAGCTTGTCTAGCTCAGAGCAGTACTTC; J gene: TRBJ2-7; V gene: TRBV5-4; D gene: -; clone size: -